The next 11 T cell receptor beta chains were all read from a single sample in a study of T cells after posttransplantation cyclophosphamide (TCRdb year 2016). Libraries were made using the immunoSEQ multiplex PCR assay. Drawn from immuneACCESS, this table holds only the in-frame rearrangements with V and J called that TCRdb kept. Clones are partly lost; checked studies trace under half to an unresolved V gene and leave the rest unexplained. The sample records around 26,000 clones, none occurring a single time. The ten top clones hold approximately 4.4% of the sample. What was sequenced was PBMCs. The receptors were gathered from a woman aged 50 to 60 in good health, CMV-negative, and a related stem cell transplant donor.

This clone was counted many times. This chain joins TRBV5-4 and TRBJ2-7, with TRBD2 matching over 8 bases. Trimming took 0 bases from V and 1 from J; bases not matched to a gene: 6. CDR1 is SGHNT and CDR2 is YYREEE in the germline V gene (reference sequence). This CDR3 is built from 16 residues. The CDR3 region is CASSLAAGGASYEQYF. CDR3 coding DNA: TGTGCCAGCAGCTTGGCGGCGGGAGGCGCATCCTACGAGCAGTACTTC.

This clone has a count of ten or more. This chain links TRBV25-1 with TRBJ1-1; D gene unclear. The CDR3 is 13 amino acids. Germline CDR1 and CDR2: MGHDK and SYGVNS. V was shortened by 7 bases and J by 9 bases, with 18 bases between the two germline ends. DNA of the CDR3: TGTGCCAGCATAAGGAGCGGTGGGAGGCAAGCTTTCTTT. Amino acid sequence: CASIRSGGRQAFF.

This clone was found many times. The V gene is TRBV14, the J gene TRBJ2-1, with D maybe TRBD1 (5 bases). The CDR3 has 12 amino acids. Looked up from germline, CDR1 is SGHDN and CDR2 is FVKESK. Deletions cut 5 bases from V and 15 bases from J, with 17 bases between. The chain's CDR3 is CASSKGSWGRFF. The CDR3 nucleotides read TGTGCCAGCAGCAAGGGAAGCTGGGGCCGGTTCTTC. Supplemented by reference TRBV14 and TRBJ2-1, the full variable domain reads EAGVTQFPSHSVIEKGQTVTLRCDPISGHDNLYWYRRVMGKEIKFLLHFVKESKQDESGMPNNRFLAERTGGTYSTLKVQPAELEDSGVYFCASSKGSWGRFFGPGTRLTVL.

This clone occurred many times. J is TRBJ1-1 and V is TRBV10-3, with D perhaps matching TRBD1 (5 bases). Germline CDR1 is ENHRY and CDR2 is SYGVKD. The CDR3 contains 15 residues. With 10 bases removed from V and 0 bases from J, the gap between germline ends came to 18 bases. The CDR3 loop is CATDDGGGMNTEAFF. The DNA for the CDR3 is TGTGCCACGGATGACGGGGGGGGAATGAACACTGAAGCTTTCTTT.

The table lists this clone with many counts. The chain employs TRBV19 and TRBJ2-3, with 9 positions matching TRBD2. V shed 3 bases and J 0 bases; nucleotides not matched to a gene: 25. Germline CDR1 and CDR2: LNHDA and SQIVND (reference sequence). The length of the CDR3 is 23 residues. The CDR3 region is CASSIIYGVYGAGGTSSTDTQYF. CDR3 DNA sequence: TGTGCCAGTAGTATTATTTATGGGGTGTATGGAGCGGGGGGCACCTCTAGCACAGATACGCAGTATTTT.

Many counts were recorded for this clone. The chain links TRBV11-2 to TRBJ1-5; TRBD1 matches at 12 bases. The trim removed 4 bases at V and 6 bases at J, leaving 4 bases unmatched. Germline V gives CDR1 SGHAT, CDR2 FQNNGV. The CDR3 spans 15 residues. The CDR3 nucleotides are TGTGCCAGCAGCTCCGGGACAGGGGGCAGTCAGCCCCAGCATTTT. This sequence encodes CASSSGTGGSQPQHF.

This clone was recorded at least ten times. Here the CDR3 reads CASSLGPGNTEAFF. The CDR3 coding sequence is TGTGCCAGCAGCTTGGGTCCAGGGAACACTGAAGCTTTCTTT. This rearrangement joins TRBV5-5 to TRBJ1-1; the D is unclear. The V gene's germline CDR1 is SGHKS and CDR2 YYEKEE (reference sequence). This CDR3 is 14 amino acids long. V lost 0 bases, J lost 1 base, and 7 bases lay in between.

This clone was recorded many times. The rearrangement uses TRBV18 and TRBJ1-1; 9 nucleotides agree with TRBD1. Germline values: CDR1 KGHSH, CDR2 LQKENI. V lost 3 bases and J lost 1; bases outside the gene matches: 0. The CDR3 sequence is 14 residues long. CDR3 in DNA: TGTGCCAGCTCACCGACAGGGGGGAACACTGAAGCTTTCTTT. It translates to CASSPTGGNTEAFF. Based on the CDR3 plus reference TRBV18 and TRBJ1-1, the full variable domain is NAGVMQNPRHLVRRRGQEARLRCSPMKGHSHVYWYRQLPEEGLKFMVYLQKENIIDESGMPKERFSAEFPKEGPSILRIQQVVRGDSAAYFCASSPTGGNTEAFFGQGTRLTVV.

This clone was found a few times. This likely reflects a read error, since a far larger clone is one base away. The chain links TRBV10-3 to TRBJ2-5, with 9 bases that match TRBD1. Matching the DNA end better, TRBJ2-7 makes the J call doubtful. This CDR3 region has 16 residues. Germline V gene sequence: CDR1 ENHRY, CDR2 SYGVKD. The DNA for the CDR3 is TGTGCCACCAGTGATGAGTTACAGGGGGCTTCCTACGAGCAGTACTTC. Translating gives CATSDELQGASYEQYF.

The J gene is TRBJ2-5, the V gene TRBV23-1; 7 bases fit TRBD1. TRBV23-1 falls under the ORF class, with uncertain function. This CDR3 contains 13 residues. This chain's CDR3 is CDLGSRGHETQYF. The CDR3 region has the DNA TGCGACCTAGGGAGTAGGGGGCATGAGACCCAGTACTTC.

This clone was observed many times. This sequence joins TRBV7-9 and TRBJ1-1, with D unclear. Looked up from germline, CDR1 is SEHNR and CDR2 is FQNEAQ (reference sequence). The CDR3 loop spans 14 amino acids. The V gene lost 4 bases and the J gene lost 0 bases, with 9 bases spanning the gap. The CDR3, as DNA: TGTGCCAGCAGCTCTCCCTCCTTGAACACTGAAGCTTTCTTT. Residues: CASSSPSLNTEAFF.